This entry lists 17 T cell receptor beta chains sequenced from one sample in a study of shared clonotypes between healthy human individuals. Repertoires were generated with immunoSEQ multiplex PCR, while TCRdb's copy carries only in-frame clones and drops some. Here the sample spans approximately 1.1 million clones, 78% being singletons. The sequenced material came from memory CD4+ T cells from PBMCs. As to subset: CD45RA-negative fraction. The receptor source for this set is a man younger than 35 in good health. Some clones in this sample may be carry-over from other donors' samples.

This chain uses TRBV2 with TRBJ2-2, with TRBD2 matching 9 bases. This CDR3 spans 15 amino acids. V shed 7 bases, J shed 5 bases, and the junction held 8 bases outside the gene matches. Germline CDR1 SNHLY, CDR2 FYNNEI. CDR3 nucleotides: TGTGCCAGCATTCTCCTCCTAGCGGGGACCGGGGAGCTGTTTTTT. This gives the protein CASILLLAGTGELFF.

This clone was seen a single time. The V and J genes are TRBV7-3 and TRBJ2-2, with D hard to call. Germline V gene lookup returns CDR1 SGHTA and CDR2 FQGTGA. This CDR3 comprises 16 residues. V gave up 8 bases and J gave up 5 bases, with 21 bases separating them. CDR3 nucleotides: TGTGCCAGCCCCGAGACCCGTTTCATGAGAACCGGGGAGCTGTTTTTT. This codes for CASPETRFMRTGELFF.

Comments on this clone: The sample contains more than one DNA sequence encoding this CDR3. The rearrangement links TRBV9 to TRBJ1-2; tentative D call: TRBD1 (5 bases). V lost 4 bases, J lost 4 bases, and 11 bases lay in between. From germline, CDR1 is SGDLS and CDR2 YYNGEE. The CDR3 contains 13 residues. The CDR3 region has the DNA TGTGCCAGCAGCCCCCAGGGTCCCTATGGCTACACCTTC. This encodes CASSPQGPYGYTF.

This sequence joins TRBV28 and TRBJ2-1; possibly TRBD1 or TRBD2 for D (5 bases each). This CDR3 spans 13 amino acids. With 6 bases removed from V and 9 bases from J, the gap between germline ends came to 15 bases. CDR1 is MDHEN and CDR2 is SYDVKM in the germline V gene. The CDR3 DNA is TGTGCCAGCAGAGGGGTCTTACGGGGTGAGCAGTTCTTC. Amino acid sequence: CASRGVLRGEQFF.

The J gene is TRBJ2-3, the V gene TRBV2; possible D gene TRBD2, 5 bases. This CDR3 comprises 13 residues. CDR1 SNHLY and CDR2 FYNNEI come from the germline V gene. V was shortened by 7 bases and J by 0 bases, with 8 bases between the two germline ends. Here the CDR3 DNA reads TGTGCCAGCAAGAGGAGGAGCACAGATACGCAGTATTTT. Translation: CASKRRSTDTQYF.

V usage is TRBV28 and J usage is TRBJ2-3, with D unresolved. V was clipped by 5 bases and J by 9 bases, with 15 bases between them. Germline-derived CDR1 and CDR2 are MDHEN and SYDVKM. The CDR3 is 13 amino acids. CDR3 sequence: CASSAFGPLTQYF. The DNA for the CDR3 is TGTGCCAGCAGTGCCTTCGGACCCCTGACGCAGTATTTT.

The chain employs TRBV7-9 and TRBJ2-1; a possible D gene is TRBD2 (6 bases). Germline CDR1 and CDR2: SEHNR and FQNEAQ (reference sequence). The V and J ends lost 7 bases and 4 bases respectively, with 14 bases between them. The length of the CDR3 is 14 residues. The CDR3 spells CASIGGESYNEQFF. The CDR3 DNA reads TGTGCCAGCATCGGCGGGGAGAGTTACAATGAGCAGTTCTTC.

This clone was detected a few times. CDR3 region: CASSLDVTGIQETQYF. CDR3 DNA sequence: TGCGCCAGCAGCTTGGACGTGACAGGGATCCAAGAGACCCAGTACTTC. The chain couples TRBV5-1 to TRBJ2-5; 7 nucleotides match TRBD1. This CDR3 comprises 16 residues. V lost 0 bases and J lost 1; bases outside the gene matches: 6. Germline lookup yields CDR1 SGHRS and CDR2 YFSETQ.

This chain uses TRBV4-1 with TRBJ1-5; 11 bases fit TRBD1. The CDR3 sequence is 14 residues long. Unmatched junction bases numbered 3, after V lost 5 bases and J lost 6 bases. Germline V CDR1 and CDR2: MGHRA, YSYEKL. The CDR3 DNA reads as TGCGCCAGCAGCGAGGGACAGGGGGTTCAGCCCCAGCATTTT. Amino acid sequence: CASSEGQGVQPQHF.

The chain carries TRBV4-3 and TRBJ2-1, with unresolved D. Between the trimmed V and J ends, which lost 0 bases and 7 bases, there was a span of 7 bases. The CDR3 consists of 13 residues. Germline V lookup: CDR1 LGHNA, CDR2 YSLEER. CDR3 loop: CASSQERENEQFF. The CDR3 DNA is TGCGCCAGCAGCCAAGAGCGAGAGAATGAGCAGTTCTTC.

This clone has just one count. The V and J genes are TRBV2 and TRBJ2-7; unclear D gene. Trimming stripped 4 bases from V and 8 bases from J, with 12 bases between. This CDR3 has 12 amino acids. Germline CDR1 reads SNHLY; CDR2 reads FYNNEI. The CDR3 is CASSGAAIQQYF. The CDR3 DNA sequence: TGTGCCAGCAGTGGGGCGGCGATACAGCAGTACTTC.

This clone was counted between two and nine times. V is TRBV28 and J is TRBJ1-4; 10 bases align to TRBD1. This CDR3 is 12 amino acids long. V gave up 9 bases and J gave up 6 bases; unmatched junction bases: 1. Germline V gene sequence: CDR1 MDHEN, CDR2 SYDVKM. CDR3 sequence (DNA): TGTGCCAGTGGACAGGGGGATGAAAAACTGTTTTTT. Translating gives CASGQGDEKLFF.

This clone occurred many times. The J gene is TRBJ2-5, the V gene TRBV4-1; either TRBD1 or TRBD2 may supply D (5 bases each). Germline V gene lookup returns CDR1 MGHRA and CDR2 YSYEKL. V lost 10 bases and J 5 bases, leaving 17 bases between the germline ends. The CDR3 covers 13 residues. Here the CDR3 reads CATGDPRGETQYF. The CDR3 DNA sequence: TGCGCCACCGGGGACCCCCGAGGGGAGACCCAGTACTTC.

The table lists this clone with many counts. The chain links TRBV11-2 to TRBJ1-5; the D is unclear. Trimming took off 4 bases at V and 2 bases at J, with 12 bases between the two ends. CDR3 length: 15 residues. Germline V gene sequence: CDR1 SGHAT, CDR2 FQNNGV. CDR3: CASSSVRHGNQPQHF. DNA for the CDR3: TGTGCCAGCAGCTCGGTGCGGCACGGCAATCAGCCCCAGCATTTT.

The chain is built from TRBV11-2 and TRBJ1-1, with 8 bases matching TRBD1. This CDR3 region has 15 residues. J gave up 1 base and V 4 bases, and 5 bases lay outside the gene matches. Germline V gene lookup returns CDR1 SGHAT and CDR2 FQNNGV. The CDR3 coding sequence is TGTGCCAGCAGCTGGTCCGGGACAGGGAACACTGAAGCTTTCTTT. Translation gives CASSWSGTGNTEAFF. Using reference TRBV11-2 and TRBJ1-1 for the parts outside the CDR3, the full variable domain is EAGVAQSPRYKIIEKRQSVAFWCNPISGHATLYWYQQILGQGPKLLIQFQNNGVVDDSQLPKDRFSAERLKGVDSTLKIQPAKLEDSAVYLCASSWSGTGNTEAFFGQGTRLTVV.

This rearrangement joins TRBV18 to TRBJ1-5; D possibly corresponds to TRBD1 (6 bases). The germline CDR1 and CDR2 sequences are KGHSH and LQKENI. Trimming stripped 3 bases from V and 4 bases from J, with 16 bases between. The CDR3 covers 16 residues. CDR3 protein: CASSPTAGANNQPQHF. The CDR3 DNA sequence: TGTGCCAGCTCACCGACGGCAGGGGCCAATAATCAGCCCCAGCATTTT.

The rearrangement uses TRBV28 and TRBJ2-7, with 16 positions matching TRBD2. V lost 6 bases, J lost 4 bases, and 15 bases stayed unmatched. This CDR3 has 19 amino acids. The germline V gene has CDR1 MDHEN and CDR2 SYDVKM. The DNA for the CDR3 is TGTGCCAGCAGGGGGGCGGGACTAGCGGGAGGGCCAGTCGTTTACGAGCAGTACTTC. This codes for CASRGAGLAGGPVVYEQYF.